These 26 T cell receptor beta chains originate from one sample sequenced in a study of T cells expressing NK-cell markers. Each CDR3 protein gets one entry in TCRdb, which reprocessed the 5' RACE reads and gives no DNA. Its table records about 260,000 distinct CDR3 sequences. Sequenced material: blood T cells: a sorted CD56 or NKG2C T cell subset, CD4+ or CD8+ T cells, or bulk PBMC T cells (not recorded which). The origin of the receptors is a man aged 18 to 30 in good health.

The rearrangement joins TRBV4-2 to TRBJ2-3. This CDR3 comprises 15 residues. Per the germline V gene, CDR1 is LGHNA and CDR2 is YNFKEQ. The CDR3 is CASSQVRGSTDTQYF.

The chain combines TRBV6-5 with TRBJ1-1; TCRdb returns TRBD1, unconfirmable since there is no DNA. Germline-derived CDR1 and CDR2 are MNHEY and SVGAGI. CDR3 length: 14 amino acids. This CDR3 is CASNSGHMNTEAFF.

This chain uses TRBV12-3 or TRBV12-4 with TRBJ2-4; the D call from TCRdb, TRBD1, cannot be confirmed without DNA. This CDR3 contains 16 residues. This chain's CDR3 is CASSSGTGSAKNIQYF.

The chain carries TRBV12-3 or TRBV12-4 and TRBJ1-5. The CDR3 consists of 16 residues. The CDR3 loop is CASTIWSRSSNQPQHF.

The chain employs TRBV29-1 and TRBJ2-3; TCRdb's D call of TRBD2 is untestable without DNA. The germline V gene has CDR1 SQVTM and CDR2 ANQGSEA. The CDR3 consists of 12 residues. This chain's CDR3 is CSPGRAGDTQYF.

The chain links TRBV18 to TRBJ2-3. Germline V lookup: CDR1 KGHSH, CDR2 LQKENI. The CDR3 consists of 16 residues. CDR3 region: CASSPDMGTSTDTQYF.

CDR3 sequence: CSARDPEGHYEQYF. The rearrangement links TRBV20-1 to TRBJ2-7; without DNA, the TCRdb call of TRBD2 cannot be checked. Looked up from germline, CDR1 is DFQATT and CDR2 is SNEGSKA (reference sequence). CDR3 length equals 14 residues.

V is TRBV5-3 and J is TRBJ2-4; there is no DNA to check the TCRdb D call of TRBD1. TRBV5-3 belongs to the ORF category, with a function that is uncertain. The CDR3 is made up of 15 amino acids. The CDR3 loop is CARSPRQGIKNIQYF.

The CDR3 reads CASSYDRDNEKLFF. The J gene is TRBJ1-4, the V gene TRBV7-2; TCRdb proposes TRBD1, but this gene call is untestable without DNA. CDR1 and CDR2 (germline): SGHTA, FQGNSA. The CDR3 is made up of 14 amino acids.

The chain links TRBV20-1 to TRBJ1-1. CDR1 is DFQATT and CDR2 is SNEGSKA in the germline V gene (reference sequence). CDR3 length: 12 amino acids. The CDR3 reads CSATVVNTEAFF.

The rearrangement uses TRBV6-5 and TRBJ2-5; TCRdb's D call, TRBD1, is unchecked because there is no DNA. In germline, CDR1 is MNHEY, CDR2 SVGAGI. This CDR3 has 15 amino acids. The CDR3 spells CASIRFGGQMETQYF.

This chain connects TRBV20-1 to TRBJ2-3; without DNA, the TCRdb call of TRBD2 cannot be checked. The CDR3 covers 17 residues. Germline-derived CDR1 and CDR2 are DFQATT and SNEGSKA (reference sequence). The CDR3 sequence is CSATRVLAGAGTDTQYF.

The rearrangement links TRBV6-6 to TRBJ2-3; TCRdb gives TRBD1 as the D gene, but with no DNA this cannot be confirmed. CDR3 size: 12 residues. Germline CDR1 reads MNHNY; CDR2 reads SVGAGI (reference sequence). CDR3 protein: CASNGNGDTQYF.

The chain combines TRBV20-1 with TRBJ2-1; the TRBD2 assignment by TCRdb is unverifiable without DNA. Per germline, CDR1 DFQATT and CDR2 SNEGSKA (reference sequence). The CDR3 covers 14 residues. The CDR3 here is CSAPGTSYRDEQFF.

The chain links TRBV5-1 to TRBJ2-3. The CDR3 spans 14 residues. From germline, CDR1 is SGHRS and CDR2 YFSETQ. The CDR3 region is CASILDSHGDTQYF.

The CDR3 sequence is CASSYSQWTSGSYNEQFF. The chain recombines TRBV6-2 or TRBV6-3 with TRBJ2-1; the D call from TCRdb, TRBD2, cannot be confirmed without DNA. This CDR3 is built from 18 residues. Germline-derived CDR1 and CDR2 are MNHEY and SVGEGT.

The chain carries TRBV6-5 and TRBJ2-7; TCRdb calls TRBD1, which cannot be checked without DNA. This CDR3 is 15 amino acids long. CDR1 is MNHEY and CDR2 is SVGAGI in the germline V gene. CDR3 sequence reads: CASSWGRGRLNEQYF.

The CDR3 sequence is CSAPTERGEQFF. This chain links TRBV20-1 with TRBJ2-1; TCRdb's D call, TRBD2, is unchecked because there is no DNA. The CDR3 extends over 12 amino acids. Germline assignment: CDR1 DFQATT and CDR2 SNEGSKA (reference sequence).

The chain has TRBV6-5 and TRBJ1-6; TCRdb selects TRBD1, and the lack of DNA leaves this call unchecked. Germline V CDR1 and CDR2: MNHEY, SVGAGI. This CDR3 is 14 amino acids long. This chain's CDR3 is CASSYGTENSPLHF.

The chain is built from TRBV5-4 and TRBJ2-7. Germline V CDR1 and CDR2: SGHNT, YYREEE (reference sequence). CDR3 length equals 15 residues. The CDR3 sequence is CASSLRQVESYEQYF.

The chain couples TRBV5-5 to TRBJ2-3; TCRdb indicates TRBD2, and absent DNA this call remains unverified. Germline V CDR1 and CDR2: SGHKS, YYEKEE (reference sequence). The CDR3 loop spans 17 amino acids. The CDR3 spells CASSLGGGLARTDTQYF.

The V call is TRBV10-3, the J call TRBJ2-1; TCRdb's D call of TRBD2 is untestable without DNA. The germline V gene encodes CDR1 ENHRY and CDR2 SYGVKD. The CDR3 has 14 amino acids. CDR3 protein: CAISDLAGGPRQFF.

This chain joins TRBV12-3 or TRBV12-4 and TRBJ2-6; absent DNA, TCRdb's TRBD1 call cannot be checked. The CDR3 has 15 amino acids. The CDR3 reads CASSPGANGANVLTF.

The CDR3 loop is CATERKVGAGYQPQHF. The chain couples TRBV15 to TRBJ1-5; TCRdb gives TRBD1 as the D gene, but with no DNA this cannot be confirmed. The germline CDR1 and CDR2 sequences are LNHNV and YYDKDF (reference sequence). This CDR3 has 16 residues.

The chain recombines TRBV11-3 with TRBJ2-1. Germline CDR1 is SGHNT and CDR2 is YENEEA. The CDR3 is 14 residues long. CDR3 residues: CASSLGDEYNEQFF.

This rearrangement joins TRBV27 to TRBJ1-5; TCRdb reports TRBD1, a call that lacks DNA to check it against. Germline CDR1 and CDR2: MNHEY and SMNVEV (reference sequence). This CDR3 has 19 amino acids. The CDR3 region is CASSHGRAGGSLSNQPQHF.